The 18 T cell receptor beta chains in this list originate from one sample, sequenced in a study of cytomegalovirus exposure and HLA in healthy donors (dated by TCRdb to about 2017). The library was made by the immunoSEQ multiplex PCR assay. The multiplex PCR relied on a mix of 60 forward primers for TCR Vbeta segments and 13 reverse primers for TCR Jbeta segments. TCRdb holds this immuneACCESS table with in-frame rearrangements only. Some clones are missing; in checked studies, unresolved V genes explain under half, and the rest has no known cause. In this sample the table shows roughly 52,000 clones, roughly three fifths of which occur a single time. The top ten clonotypes cover approximately 12% of the sample. Sequencing was performed on PBMCs. Source of these receptors: a human donor in good health.

This clone was found once. CDR3 sequence reads: CASSLARRAREGYTF. CDR3 sequence (DNA): TGTGCCAGCAGCTTGGCGCGCAGGGCCAGAGAAGGCTACACCTTC. This sequence joins TRBV5-8 and TRBJ1-2; D is possibly TRBD1 (5 bases). V was cut by 0 bases and J by 8 bases, with 17 bases left in between. The V gene's germline CDR1 is SGHTS and CDR2 YDEGEE. This CDR3 has 15 residues.

This chain links TRBV6-5 with TRBJ2-2, with a tentative D call TRBD1 (6 bases). The CDR3 extends over 15 amino acids. Trimming cost V 6 bases and J 2 bases, with 13 bases left between them. The germline V gene encodes CDR1 MNHEY and CDR2 SVGAGI. The CDR3 DNA is TGTGCCAGCAGACGGGACACAAGAAACACCGGGGAGCTGTTTTTT. This sequence encodes CASRRDTRNTGELFF.

CDR3: CASSLNGLSVDEQYF. The CDR3 bases are TGTGCCAGCAGCTTAAATGGGCTTAGCGTGGACGAGCAGTACTTC. V gene TRBV7-3 combines with J gene TRBJ2-7, with D possibly being TRBD2 (5 bases). Between the trimmed V and J ends, which lost 1 base and 5 bases, there was a span of 15 bases. Germline V CDR1 and CDR2: SGHTA, FQGTGA. The length of the CDR3 is 15 residues.

V gene TRBV18 combines with J gene TRBJ1-1, with a tentative D call TRBD1 (6 bases). Germline V gene sequence: CDR1 KGHSH, CDR2 LQKENI. The CDR3 contains 16 residues. Deletions cut 3 bases from V and 3 bases from J, with 17 bases between. The CDR3 nucleotides read TGTGCCAGCTCACCTCAACAGGGAGCAGAGGACACTGAAGCTTTCTTT. Translated, it gives CASSPQQGAEDTEAFF.

A remark on this clone: The same CDR3 arises from other DNA sequences in this sample as well. The genes are TRBV11-3 and TRBJ2-3; D is undetermined. The ends were cut back, 2 bases at V and 0 bases at J, with 6 bases in the middle. Germline CDR1 is SGHNT and CDR2 is YENEEA. This CDR3 is 14 amino acids long. In nucleotides, the CDR3 is TGTGCCAGCAGCTTATTGGCCAGCACAGATACGCAGTATTTT. Its protein is CASSLLASTDTQYF.

The chain uses TRBV19 and TRBJ1-2; 10 nucleotides agree with TRBD1. The V gene end was trimmed by 9 bases and the J gene end by 0 bases; junction bases not matched to a gene: 7. The CDR3 runs 15 residues. The germline V gene encodes CDR1 LNHDA and CDR2 SQIVND (reference sequence). CDR3 coding DNA: TGTGCCAGCCGGGACAGGGGCCTAGCTAACTATGGCTACACCTTC. This translates into CASRDRGLANYGYTF.

This clone has just a few counts. V is TRBV6-5 and J is TRBJ1-5; 8 nucleotides line up with TRBD1. This CDR3 comprises 14 residues. V was pared by 4 bases and J by 7 bases, with 6 bases of the junction left unmatched. CDR1 is MNHEY, CDR2 SVGAGI, per germline. The CDR3 DNA follows: TGTGCCAGCAGTTCGAGACAGGGGCGGCAGCCCCAGCATTTT. Its translation: CASSSRQGRQPQHF.

In this sample, this clone turned up a few times. The V gene is TRBV30, the J gene TRBJ1-5; possible D gene TRBD1, 5 bases. Germline CDR1 reads GTSNPN; CDR2 reads SVGIG (reference sequence). Trimming removed 2 bases at V and 5 bases at J, with 16 bases between. The CDR3 is 15 residues long. The CDR3 sequence is CAWSRGQGFDQPQHF. The DNA for the CDR3 is TGTGCCTGGAGTAGGGGTCAGGGCTTTGATCAGCCCCAGCATTTT.

Regarding this clone: The junction and the germline gene differ at one end; a read error may be behind it. The chain recombines TRBV7-9 with TRBJ2-7, with D perhaps TRBD1 (6 bases). The CDR3 totals 14 residues. Germline CDR1 SEHNR, CDR2 FQNEAQ (reference sequence). DNA of the CDR3: TGTTCCAGCAGCTCGACAGGTAGCTCCTACGAGCAGTACTTC. Amino acids: CSSSSTGSSYEQYF.

V usage is TRBV6-5 and J usage is TRBJ1-2, with D uncertain. CDR3 length: 12 residues. Trimming left V 5 bases short and J 4 bases short, with 8 bases between. Germline V CDR1 and CDR2: MNHEY, SVGAGI. CDR3 in DNA: TGTGCCAGCAGTCGCCCAGGCTATGGCTACACCTTC. Encoded protein: CASSRPGYGYTF.

Regarding this clone: A read error may produce the germline difference seen at one junction end. The V gene is TRBV7-7, the J gene TRBJ2-1; D might be TRBD2 (5 bases). The V gene's germline CDR1 is SSHAT and CDR2 FNYEAQ (reference sequence). CDR3 length equals 13 residues. CDR3 sequence (DNA): TGTGCTAGCAGCCCTGGGAGCTACAATGAGCAGTTCTTC. Amino acid sequence: CASSPGSYNEQFF.

This chain's CDR3 is CASSAPAGEEKLFF. In DNA, the CDR3 is TGTGCCAGCAGCGCGCCGGCAGGGGAGGAAAAACTGTTTTTT. The J gene is TRBJ1-4, the V gene TRBV7-9, with a possible D match to TRBD1 (6 bases). The germline V and J ends were trimmed by 5 bases and 8 bases, with 15 bases remaining between them. The CDR3 is 14 residues long. Looked up from germline, CDR1 is SEHNR and CDR2 is FQNEAQ (reference sequence).

CDR3 bases: TGTGCCAGCAGCTTGACGGGATCCCCTGGGGCCAACGTCCTGACTTTC. Translated: CASSLTGSPGANVLTF. The chain couples TRBV11-1 to TRBJ2-6; D perhaps matches TRBD2 (5 bases). CDR3 size: 16 residues. Germline CDR1 reads SGHAT; CDR2 reads FQDESV (reference sequence). V was cut by 3 bases and J by 2 bases, with 11 bases left in between. Full variable domain (missing parts from reference TRBV11-1 and TRBJ2-6): EAEVAQSPRYKITEKSQAVAFWCDPISGHATLYWYRQILGQGPELLVQFQDESVVDDSQLPKDRFSAERLKGVDSTLKIQPAELGDSAMYLCASSLTGSPGANVLTFGAGSRLTVL.

The CDR3 DNA sequence: TGTGCCAGCTCACCTCCAGGGGGGGCCAAAAACATTCAGTACTTC. Amino acid sequence: CASSPPGGAKNIQYF. The chain carries TRBV18 and TRBJ2-4; tentative D call: TRBD1 (7 bases). V was cut by 3 bases and J by 1 base, with 10 bases left in between. The CDR3 runs 15 residues. Germline CDR1 KGHSH, CDR2 LQKENI.

This chain joins TRBV4-2 and TRBJ2-5; 10 nucleotides match TRBD1. Germline V gene sequence: CDR1 LGHNA, CDR2 YNFKEQ. With 1 base clipped from V and 5 bases from J, the junction kept 10 bases outside the gene matches. This CDR3 region has 17 residues. The chain's CDR3 is CASSQGNRQGAMETQYF. The CDR3 nucleotides are TGTGCCAGCAGCCAAGGAAACAGACAGGGGGCCATGGAGACCCAGTACTTC.

This chain connects TRBV2 to TRBJ2-7; D remains ambiguous. The CDR3 consists of 13 residues. Germline CDR1 and CDR2: SNHLY and FYNNEI. V was trimmed by 3 bases and J by 1 base, leaving 7 bases between them. CDR3: CASSDRISYEQYF. The CDR3 region has the DNA TGTGCCAGCAGTGATAGAATTTCCTACGAGCAGTACTTC.

This chain links TRBV10-3 with TRBJ1-1; D not certain. The CDR3 loop spans 12 amino acids. Germline loops: CDR1 ENHRY, CDR2 SYGVKD. The V end lost 7 bases, the J end lost 5 bases, and 11 bases lay between the germline ends. The CDR3 here is CAINGEETEAFF. CDR3 in DNA: TGTGCCATCAACGGGGAGGAAACTGAAGCTTTCTTT.

This clone was seen more than once but under ten times. This chain joins TRBV6-4 and TRBJ1-1, with D tentatively TRBD1 (5 bases). Germline V lookup: CDR1 MRHNA, CDR2 SNTAGT. This CDR3 comprises 13 residues. V was trimmed by 6 bases and J by 2 bases, leaving 10 bases between them. The CDR3, as DNA: TGTGCCAGCAGGTCGACAGCAAACACTGAAGCTTTCTTT. Translated: CASRSTANTEAFF.